Listed here is a single T cell receptor beta chain. This clonotype was counted a few times. There is no known antigen for this receptor. One base away there is no much larger clone; base qualities are not given. The sample originates from a study of regulatory T cells in long-lasting Graves disease (dated by TCRdb to about 2021). For the wider study: Patients with newly diagnosed Graves' disease had been on antithyroid drugs for under 3 months. Persistent Graves' disease patients were compared with newly diagnosed Graves' disease patients by peripheral blood TCR sequencing and RNA sequencing. The study took place in China and was registered as a clinical trial. A total of 33 samples underwent TCR sequencing, from roughly 13 patients with persistent Graves' disease and roughly 20 patients with newly diagnosed Graves' disease.

Taken with the paper, the label for time point translates to: newly diagnosed GD, antithyroid drugs for less than 3 months. For both TCR sequencing and RNA sequencing, RNA was extracted from PBMCs using TRIzol. The diagnosis of Graves' disease was made according to American Thyroid Association guidelines. Patients were recruited from an endocrinology department in Xi'an, China. Each patient gave around 9.2 milliliters of peripheral blood, collected in an EDTA anticoagulant tube. Ficoll Paque Plus density gradient separation was used to isolate PBMCs, and no further T cell sorting was performed. RNA quality was checked with an Agilent 2100 Bioanalyzer and agarose gel, and concentration with a NanoDrop 2000. The paper as a whole reports these results and caveats: Preferential use of TRBV28, TRBJ1-2 and TRBJ2-5 was observed in persistent disease, whereas TRBV20-1 and TRBJ2-1 were favored in newly diagnosed disease. Persistent Graves' disease patients showed lower TCR Shannon entropy and fewer highly expanded clones than newly diagnosed patients, suggesting clonal expansion. Only the TCR beta chain was sequenced and analyzed. The study examined only peripheral blood because the primary lesion, thyroid tissue, could not be accessed. More public clonotypes were shared among persistent patients (under 3,000) than among newly diagnosed patients (roughly 1,000). The authors noted that the small sample size was a limitation that may lower accuracy.

Inclusive of the bounding cysteine and phenylalanine, the CDR3 is 14 residues long. This entry keeps only the CDR3 DNA: 42 bases, framed from base 1. The germline V and J ends show losses of 6 bases and 1 base respectively, and no gene match explains 3 bases of the junction. For CDR1 and CDR2, the germline V gene lists MNHEY and SVGEGT. The library was built by means of multiplex PCR. TCRdb names Illumina HiSeq 4000 as the instrument used. To build TCR beta libraries, CDR3 regions were amplified by Arm-PCR using iRepertoire HTBI primers. PCR products were gel purified before sequencing. In the paper's pipeline: Gene usage analysis of CDR3 amino acid clonotypes relied on the roughly 60 TRBV and over 13 TRBJ segments identified across samples. COPE and FqMerger were used to merge the filtered high-quality paired reads into contigs. BLAST was used to align contigs to the IMGT TRBV, TRBD and TRBJ reference genes, and CDR3 was defined following IMGT. Any clonotype with a frequency above 0.1% was counted as a highly expanded clone. Shannon entropy was used to measure repertoire diversity, and the Gini coefficient was used to measure V-J evenness. Public clonotypes were defined as clonotypes shared by more than one individual. TCRdb reanalyzed the raw reads on its own, using fastp at Q25 for trimming and MiXCR for clone calling, and kept in-frame beta chains. Rows with one shared CDR3 protein collapse into an entry with the most common genes and DNA. The V and J calls shown here were made by TCRdb, not taken from the authors' results. Present in this sample are about 200,000 distinct CDR3 sequences, 15% to 20% of which were seen just once. 12% of the sample is held by the ten biggest clonotypes.

The data were also submitted as part of a second study, on T cells in Graves' hyperthyroidism and ophthalmopathy. The second paper further reports: Stable Graves' hyperthyroidism was defined as no progression to ophthalmopathy during 18 months of follow-up. Hyperthyroidism patients were aged 18 to 65 years and newly diagnosed, with disease duration of less than 2 months. The study excluded patients with uncontrolled infections, other autoimmune diseases, pregnancy or lactation. Diagnoses were established on the basis of clinical symptoms, serum thyroxine and TRAb, thyroid ultrasound, and orbital computed tomography. A first-round RT-PCR of the TCR CDR3 used the HTBI primer set with the Qiagen OneStep RT-PCR kit. Most expanded thyroid clonotypes (frequency above 0.001) were also detected in blood, suggesting blood repertoires may reflect thyroid immune responses. A model built on a 13 V-J signature distinguished ophthalmopathy from stable hyperthyroidism, reaching approximately 89% sensitivity and about 81% specificity in cross-validation and 80%/75% in testing. During validation, the model predicted progression to ophthalmopathy a median of about 6.5 months ahead of onset, with 70.59% sensitivity and under 85% specificity. TCR V-J signatures able to tell the groups apart were searched for in a discovery cohort of 90 to 100 patients, of whom around 42 had Graves' ophthalmopathy and around 58 had stable Graves' hyperthyroidism. Prospective prediction of ophthalmopathy was tested in an independent validation cohort of 18 to 20 hyperthyroidism patients and 17 patients who later progressed to ophthalmopathy. The 95 to 100 discovery patients were randomly divided into training and test sets at a 7:3 ratio. In addition, the study compared T-cell repertoires in thyroid tissue and in blood from 6 or 7 Graves' hyperthyroidism patients. Following sampling, methimazole starting at 30 mg daily was given to hyperthyroidism patients, and high-dose intravenous methylprednisolone was given to ophthalmopathy patients. The libraries were constructed in a second round of multiplex PCR and then size-selected and purified. Libraries were sequenced paired-end with 100 bp reads on an Illumina HiSeq2000. SOAPnuke was used to process the raw data, with reads discarded if the reads contained adapters or uncalled bases, had a mean Phred below 15, or lacked an exact constant-primer or identifier match. High-quality paired reads were merged with COPE v1.2.5, and unique nucleotide sequences were defined as clonotypes. Clonotypes were aligned to IMGT TRBV, TRBD and TRBJ reference segments using MiTCR v1.1. Analysis was restricted to V-J combinations with a frequency above 0.0001, which covered over 98% of repertoires. A TCS score was defined as the ratio between F50 (clonal expansion) and ExV (chaos), using BLOSUM62-based TCRdist between CDR3 peptides within each V-J. Welch's t-statistics and random forest reduced 500 to 550 V-J features to 13, which were used in a naive Bayes classifier (R e1071). Sample size was not statistically predetermined, and blinding of investigators to group allocation was not performed. The paper reports TCR Vbeta CDR3 sequencing of more than 120 peripheral blood samples: around 45 ophthalmopathy, 75 to 80 hyperthyroidism and approximately 17 progressor patients.

The receptor was isolated from a woman aged 25 to 39 with Graves disease. Donor details come from another sample of the same person, matched by shared clones. Sequenced material: peripheral blood mononuclear cells (PBMCs), taken at new diagnosis, from a patient treated with antithyroid drugs. The chain is encoded by TRBV6-2 or TRBV6-3 joined to TRBJ2-5, and TRBD2 matches 9 of the central bases. The sequenced DNA is TGTGCCAGCAGCTCGGGACTAGCCCAAGAGACCCAGTACTTC. Translated, it gives CASSSGLAQETQYF.